Presented here are 20 T cell receptor beta chains from one specimen sequenced in a study of T-cell reconstitution after alpha-beta-depleted transplantation in children. TCRbeta library preparation incorporated unique molecular identifiers. TCRdb processed the PCR reads anew with MiXCR; each CDR3 protein has one entry. The repertoire consists of around 300,000 distinct CDR3 sequences, with 10% occurring once and the leading ten covering around 7.5%. This specimen was PBMCs, taken before TCRalphabeta/CD19-depleted stem cell transplant. These receptor sequences come from a boy under three years old with acute myeloid leukemia, due to receive a stem cell transplant.

In its sample, this clonotype was seen a few times. This chain connects TRBV20-1 to TRBJ1-5; 7 bases align to TRBD1. The CDR3 has 14 amino acids. Germline V gene sequence: CDR1 DFQATT, CDR2 SNEGSKA (reference sequence). Trimming cost V 6 bases and J 3 bases; bases outside gene matches: 8. The CDR3 bases are TGCAGTGCAAAGTGGACAGGTATCAATCAGCCCCAGCATTTT. It specifies CSAKWTGINQPQHF.

This clonotype was observed at least ten times. For the CDR3, the DNA is TGTGCCAGCAGACCCCAGGGTGGGTATAGCAATCAGCCCCAGCATTTT. Amino acids: CASRPQGGYSNQPQHF. The rearrangement links TRBV27 to TRBJ1-5; D is perhaps TRBD1 (5 bases). Germline CDR1 MNHEY, CDR2 SMNVEV (reference sequence). Between the trimmed V and J ends, which lost 6 bases and 0 bases, there was a span of 15 bases. The CDR3 has 16 residues.

On this clonotype: At one end, the junction sequence differs from germline, possibly due to a read error. The chain has TRBV19 and TRBJ1-5; TRBD1 agrees at 7 bases. This CDR3 comprises 14 residues. Germline values: CDR1 LNHDA, CDR2 SQIVND (reference sequence). CDR3 region: CSSRVTGGNQPQHF. The CDR3 DNA is TGTTCCAGTAGGGTCACAGGGGGCAATCAGCCCCAGCATTTT.

This clonotype was detected many times. This chain connects TRBV7-3 to TRBJ2-3, with D perhaps matching TRBD1 (6 bases). Looked up from germline, CDR1 is SGHTA and CDR2 is FQGTGA. This CDR3 spans 15 amino acids. V gave up 5 bases and J gave up 2 bases, with 14 bases separating them. CDR3 protein: CASSPQGFPTDTQYF. The CDR3 nucleotides read TGTGCCAGCAGCCCCCAGGGGTTTCCCACAGATACGCAGTATTTT.

This clonotype was found many times. The chain recombines TRBV12-3 or TRBV12-4 with TRBJ2-3, with 8 bases aligning to TRBD2. This CDR3 comprises 17 residues. After removal of 4 bases from V and 0 bases from J, the junction contained 9 bases not matched to a gene. The CDR3 here is CASSSPPGTSSTDTQYF. In DNA form, the CDR3 reads TGTGCCAGCAGTTCCCCCCCCGGGACTAGTAGCACAGATACGCAGTATTTT.

This clonotype was counted many times. The chain uses TRBV28 and TRBJ2-2, with 10 bases fitting TRBD2. Germline-derived CDR1 and CDR2 are MDHEN and SYDVKM. CDR3 size: 17 residues. The trim removed 3 bases at V and 17 bases at J, leaving 21 bases unmatched. Here the CDR3 DNA reads TGTGCCAGCAGTTTGCCCGGGACTAGCGCTCACACCGGGGAGCCTTTTTTT. Translation gives CASSLPGTSAHTGEPFF.

This clonotype was counted a single time. Sequence at one end of the junction differs from germline and may be a read error. The gene calls are TRBV11-2 and TRBJ2-2, with TRBD2 as a possible D gene (6 bases). Germline values: CDR1 SGHAT, CDR2 FQNNGV. CDR3 length: 15 residues. The CDR3 DNA reads as TGTGCCAGCACCAAGTTGGGGGGAGACACCAGGGAGCTGTTTTTT. It encodes CASTKLGGDTRELFF.

This clonotype was seen more than once but under ten times. The chain is built from TRBV6-5 and TRBJ2-1; the D is unclear. Germline CDR1 is MNHEY and CDR2 is SVGAGI. The CDR3 extends over 14 amino acids. V was shortened by 0 bases and J by 4 bases, with 7 bases between the two germline ends. The CDR3 region has the DNA TGTGCCAGCAGTTACTCGACGGCGTACAATGAGCAGTTCTTC. Translation gives CASSYSTAYNEQFF.

This clonotype appeared many times. The V gene is TRBV5-1, the J gene TRBJ2-3, with D uncertain. This CDR3 spans 14 amino acids. CDR1 and CDR2 (germline): SGHRS, YFSETQ. V lost 0 bases and J lost 6, with 11 bases in between. CDR3 sequence: CASSLGLSWDTQYF. The CDR3, as DNA: TGCGCCAGCAGCTTGGGTCTGTCTTGGGATACGCAGTATTTT.

The chain is built from TRBV24-1 and TRBJ2-1; 12 nucleotides match TRBD2. CDR3 length: 17 residues. The V and J ends lost 6 bases and 0 bases, in that order; junction bases with no gene match: 5. Germline V lookup: CDR1 KGHDR, CDR2 SFDVKD. CDR3 nucleotide sequence: TGTGCCACCAGTTCTAGCGGGAGGGGCAACTCCTACAATGAGCAGTTCTTC. This sequence encodes CATSSSGRGNSYNEQFF.

This clonotype was seen ten or more times. The V and J genes are TRBV28 and TRBJ2-4, with 9 positions matching TRBD2. The CDR3 spans 14 residues. V shed 3 bases and J 9 bases; nucleotides not matched to a gene: 6. CDR1 is MDHEN, CDR2 SYDVKM, per germline. CDR3 coding DNA: TGTGCCAGCAGTTTGGGGCGACTAGCGGTCATTCAGTACTTC. This gives the protein CASSLGRLAVIQYF.

Ten or more counts support this clonotype. CDR3 sequence reads: CASSLVYGGPSYEQYF. For the CDR3, the DNA is TGTGCCAGCAGCTTAGTGTACGGGGGCCCCTCCTACGAGCAGTACTTC. The chain links TRBV7-8 to TRBJ2-7, with D perhaps TRBD1 or TRBD2 (6 bases each). Germline lookup yields CDR1 SGHVS and CDR2 FQNEAQ. This CDR3 has 16 residues. Trimming shortened V by 1 base and J by 0 bases, and 13 bases separated the two germline ends.

Worth noting for this clonotype: Relative to the germline gene, one junction end is altered; a read error may explain this. The chain employs TRBV4-2 and TRBJ1-1; 7 bases agree with TRBD1. This CDR3 is 17 amino acids long. The germline gives CDR1 LGHNA, CDR2 YNFKEQ. The CDR3 region has the DNA TGTGCCAGCAGCCACCCCGCAGGGGGGGGTATGAACACTAAAGCTTTCTTT. As protein: CASSHPAGGGMNTKAFF.

This clonotype has a count of ten or more. The chain has TRBV11-2 and TRBJ2-4, with D tentatively TRBD1 or TRBD2 (5 bases each). This CDR3 has 13 residues. Trimming stripped 5 bases from V and 4 bases from J, with 9 bases between. The germline CDR1 and CDR2 sequences are SGHAT and FQNNGV. CDR3 bases: TGTGCCAGCAGCCTAGGGGAGAAAAACATTCAGTACTTC. It yields the protein CASSLGEKNIQYF.

This clonotype came up many times. The chain combines TRBV20-1 with TRBJ2-7, with TRBD1 matching over 7 bases. Germline lookup yields CDR1 DFQATT and CDR2 SNEGSKA (reference sequence). Trimming took 5 bases from V and 4 from J; bases not matched to a gene: 2. CDR3 length: 11 amino acids. Written as DNA, the CDR3 is TGCAGTGCTCAACAGGGGTACGAGCAGTACTTC. Translated: CSAQQGYEQYF.

The CDR3 nucleotides are TGTGCCAGCAGAGGACTAGCGGGGGCCACAGATACGCAGTATTTT. Amino acids: CASRGLAGATDTQYF. The gene calls are TRBV12-3 or TRBV12-4 and TRBJ2-3, with 13 bases matching TRBD2. The CDR3 extends over 15 amino acids. After removal of 6 bases from V and 2 bases from J, the junction contained 2 bases not matched to a gene.

There are many counts of this clonotype. The gene calls are TRBV12-3 or TRBV12-4 and TRBJ1-2; 7 nucleotides match TRBD1. The CDR3 consists of 15 residues. V trimming: 5 bases; J trimming: 3 bases; junction bases outside the gene matches: 9. CDR3 in DNA: TGTGCCAGCAGTCCTGCAGGGGGAAATGACTATGGCTACACCTTC. It translates to CASSPAGGNDYGYTF.

This clonotype was observed a few times. The CDR3 loop reads CASRLQRTGLFRAYEQYF. The CDR3 DNA is TGCGCCAGCAGGCTCCAACGGACAGGGCTTTTCCGTGCCTACGAGCAGTACTTC. The chain combines TRBV5-1 with TRBJ2-7; 8 bases map to TRBD1. The CDR3 runs to 18 residues. The V gene end was trimmed by 5 bases and the J gene end by 2 bases; junction bases not matched to a gene: 18. The germline V gene has CDR1 SGHRS and CDR2 YFSETQ. Using reference TRBV5-1 and TRBJ2-7 for the parts outside the CDR3, the full variable domain is KAGVTQTPRYLIKTRGQQVTLSCSPISGHRSVSWYQQTPGQGLQFLFEYFSETQRNKGNFPGRFSGRQFSNSRSEMNVSTLELGDSALYLCASRLQRTGLFRAYEQYFGPGTRLTVT.

This clonotype occurred many times. The genes are TRBV29-1 and TRBJ1-2, with D possibly being TRBD1 (6 bases). The CDR3 is 12 residues long. Between the trimmed V and J ends, which lost 6 bases and 4 bases, there was a span of 12 bases. Germline lookup yields CDR1 SQVTM and CDR2 ANQGSEA. The CDR3 DNA reads TGCAGCGTCGATGACAGGATCTATGGCTACACCTTC. Its translation: CSVDDRIYGYTF.

This rearrangement joins TRBV5-1 to TRBJ2-7; 9 nucleotides agree with TRBD1. Germline V gene lookup returns CDR1 SGHRS and CDR2 YFSETQ. J was trimmed by 4 bases and V by 7 bases; bases with no gene match: 6. The CDR3 sequence is 13 residues long. The CDR3 here is CASYGTGKYEQYF. The CDR3 region has the DNA TGCGCCAGCTACGGGACAGGGAAGTACGAGCAGTACTTC. The full variable domain, rest sourced from reference TRBV5-1 and TRBJ2-7, is KAGVTQTPRYLIKTRGQQVTLSCSPISGHRSVSWYQQTPGQGLQFLFEYFSETQRNKGNFPGRFSGRQFSNSRSEMNVSTLELGDSALYLCASYGTGKYEQYFGPGTRLTVT.